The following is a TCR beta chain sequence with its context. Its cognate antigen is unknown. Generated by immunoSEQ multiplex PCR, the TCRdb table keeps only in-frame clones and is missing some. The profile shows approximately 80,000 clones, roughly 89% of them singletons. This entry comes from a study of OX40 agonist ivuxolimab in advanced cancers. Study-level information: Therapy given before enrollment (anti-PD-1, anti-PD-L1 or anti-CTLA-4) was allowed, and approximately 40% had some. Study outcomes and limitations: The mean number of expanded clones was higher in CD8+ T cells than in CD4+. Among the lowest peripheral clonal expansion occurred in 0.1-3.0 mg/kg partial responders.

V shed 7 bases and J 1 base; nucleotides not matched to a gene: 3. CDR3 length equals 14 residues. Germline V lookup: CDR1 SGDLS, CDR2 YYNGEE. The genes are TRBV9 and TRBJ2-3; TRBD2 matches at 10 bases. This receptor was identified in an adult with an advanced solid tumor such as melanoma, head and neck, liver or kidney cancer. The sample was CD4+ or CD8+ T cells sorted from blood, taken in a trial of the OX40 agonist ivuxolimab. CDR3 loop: CASAGTSGTDTQYF. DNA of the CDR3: TGTGCCAGCGCGGGGACTAGCGGCACAGATACGCAGTATTTT.